This T cell receptor beta chain was retrieved from a study of blood T cell repertoires in COVID-19. About the study: Italy, Spain and the United States were the sources of the convalescent and acute COVID-19 samples. PBMCs, B-cell-depleted T cells, or T cells provided the cDNA or gDNA that made up the material.

The CDR3 has 14 residues. In the authors' methods: Reference gene primer amplification gave estimated nucleated cell counts. Sequencing used immunoSEQ multiplex PCR; TCRdb keeps in-frame clones, though not all of them. That table furnishes V, J and clone size, whereas the DNA furnished D and trimming. The table has hundreds of thousands of clones, about 82% seen once. The rearrangement uses TRBV21-1 and TRBJ2-1; the D segment call TRBD2 is taken from the table without a DNA check. TRBV21-1 is a pseudogene segment. This clonotype was obtained from a woman in her forties or fifties with active or convalescent COVID-19. Sequences were obtained from peripheral blood. The CDR3 region is CASSTRTSGNEQFF. CDR3 nucleotides: TGTGCCAGCAGCACACGGACTAGCGGCAATGAGCAGTTCTTC.